These T cell receptor beta chains were read from a single sample in a study of blood T cell repertoires in COVID-19. Using immunoSEQ multiplex PCR, the repertoire was profiled, and TCRdb retains in-frame clones only, with some absent. The sample lists around 150,000 clones, around 80% occurring once. Sequencing used peripheral blood. Every receptor here comes from a woman over 75 with active or convalescent COVID-19. Both conserved end residues are part of each CDR3. The D gene is left open where the match is weak. Where a row states a size, it is once, few, many or the class of an expanded clone; other rows omit it.

CASSQAGTGSEAFF TGTGCCAGCAGCCAAGCGGGAACTGGTAGTGAAGCTTTCTTT TRBV4-2 . . TRBJ1-1
CASSKRDREVTQPQHF TGTGCCAGTAGTAAACGGGACAGGGAAGTAACTCAGCCCCAGCATTTT TRBV19 few TRBD1 TRBJ1-5
CASSLEGRNEKLFF TGCGCCAGCAGCTTGGAGGGGAGGAATGAAAAACTGTTTTTT TRBV5-1 few . TRBJ1-4
CASSGGLVGNEQFF TGTGCCAGCAGCGGGGGACTAGTTGGCAATGAGCAGTTCTTC TRBV9 . TRBD2 TRBJ2-1
CASRDRVTNTEAFF TGCGCCAGCAGGGACAGGGTAACGAACACTGAAGCTTTCTTT TRBV4-3 . TRBD1 TRBJ1-1
CASSFLSGGTDTQYF TGTGCCAGCAGCTTTCTCAGCGGGGGCACAGATACGCAGTATTTT TRBV11-2 . TRBD2 TRBJ2-3
CASSYLVGGPQETQYF TGTGCCAGCAGTTACTTGGTGGGGGGGCCTCAGGAGACCCAGTACTTC TRBV6-5 . . TRBJ2-5
CATSDGRDRGQSGSYNEQFF TGTGCCACCAGTGATGGCCGGGACAGGGGCCAATCCGGCTCCTACAATGAGCAGTTCTTC TRBV24-1 . TRBD1 TRBJ2-1
CASGLVGTGETIYGYTF TGTGCTAGTGGTTTGGTCGGGACAGGGGAGACGATCTATGGCTACACCTTC TRBV12-5 . TRBD1 TRBJ1-2
CASSQTGMVGEKLFF TGTGCCAGCAGCCAAACGGGGATGGTAGGGGAAAAACTGTTTTTT TRBV4-2 . . TRBJ1-4
CASSYTNIGGLEQYF TGTGCCAGCAGTTATACAAATATCGGCGGGCTCGAGCAGTACTTC TRBV6-2/TRBV6-3 once . TRBJ2-7
CASSPTRIASYEQYF TGTGCCAGCAGCCCCACTCGTATTGCGTCCTACGAGCAGTACTTC TRBV7-8 . . TRBJ2-7
CASSHPRGPYNEQFF TGTGCCAGCAGCCACCCCAGGGGGCCCTACAATGAGCAGTTCTTC TRBV14 . TRBD1 TRBJ2-1
CASSVGSGTEQFF TGTGCCAGCAGTGTTGGTAGCGGCACTGAGCAGTTCTTC TRBV2 . . TRBJ2-1
CASSHGHGFNQPQHF TGTGCCAGCAGCCACGGACACGGATTCAATCAGCCCCAGCATTTT TRBV3-1/TRBV3-2 . . TRBJ1-5
CASSLARVDTQYF TGTGCCAGCAGCTTAGCGAGGGTAGATACGCAGTATTTT TRBV7-9 . . TRBJ2-3
CATSSTGNQPQHF TGTGCCACCAGCAGCACAGGGAATCAGCCCCAGCATTTT TRBV15 . . TRBJ1-5
CASSSQGATNEKLFF TGCGCCAGCAGCAGCCAGGGGGCAACTAATGAAAAACTGTTTTTT TRBV5-1 few TRBD1 TRBJ1-4
CASSQGVQGSGAFF TGCGCCAGCAGCCAAGGGGTACAGGGGAGCGGAGCTTTCTTT TRBV4-3 once TRBD1 TRBJ1-1
CASRGGKGCPITNEKLFF TGTGCCAGCAGGGGGGGTAAGGGGTGCCCAATAACTAATGAAAAACTGTTTTTT TRBV5-7 . . TRBJ1-4
CSVDDQADGYTF TGCAGCGTTGATGACCAGGCCGATGGCTACACCTTC TRBV29-1 many . TRBJ1-2
CASSAGQGYGEQFF TGTGCCAGCAGCGCGGGACAGGGGTATGGAGAGCAGTTCTTC TRBV7-9 . TRBD1 TRBJ2-1
CASSPSMNTEAFF TGTGCCAGCTCACCGTCCATGAACACTGAAGCTTTCTTT TRBV18 . . TRBJ1-1
CASSAELAEAFF TGTGCCAGCAGCGCTGAGTTGGCTGAAGCTTTCTTT TRBV28 . . TRBJ1-1
CASSDAGAGNTIYF TGCGCCAGCAGTGACGCAGGGGCAGGAAACACCATATATTTT TRBV10-2 few . TRBJ1-3
CASSTNPGTTGGGQFF TGTGCCAGCAGTACGAACCCCGGGACCACGGGAGGGGGGCAGTTCTTC TRBV6-4 . TRBD2 TRBJ2-1
CASSHRGFESNEKLFF TGTGCCAGCAGCCATCGAGGGTTCGAGTCTAATGAAAAACTGTTTTTT TRBV3-1/TRBV3-2 . . TRBJ1-4
CASSPLRGISYEQYF TGTGCCAGCTCACCCCTCCGGGGGATCTCCTACGAGCAGTACTTC TRBV18 . . TRBJ2-7
CASSFDRGDNSPLHF TGTGCCAGCAGTTTTGACAGGGGAGACAATTCACCCCTCCACTTT TRBV27 . TRBD1 TRBJ1-6
CASSQGQEVYTEAFF TGTGCCAGCAGCCAAGGACAGGAGGTTTACACTGAAGCTTTCTTT TRBV4-2 . . TRBJ1-1
CATSDFSRAFF TGTGCCACCAGTGATTTTTCGCGAGCTTTCTTT TRBV24-1 . . TRBJ1-1
CASSQPGRSSSTEAFF TGTGCCAGTAGTCAGCCAGGGAGGTCGTCGAGTACTGAAGCTTTCTTT TRBV19 few . TRBJ1-1
CASTGKENTEAFF TGTGCCAGTACGGGTAAAGAGAACACTGAAGCTTTCTTT TRBV19 few . TRBJ1-1
CASSLNRQAYGYTF TGTGCCAGCAGCTTAAACCGACAGGCCTATGGCTACACCTTC TRBV5-6 . . TRBJ1-2
CASSQDDRGHYGYTF TGCGCCAGCAGCCAAGATGACAGGGGCCACTATGGCTACACCTTC TRBV4-1 once TRBD1 TRBJ1-2
CASSEALWGRVYGYTF TGTGCCAGCAGTGAAGCGCTATGGGGGCGCGTCTATGGCTACACCTTC TRBV6-1 few . TRBJ1-2
CASSISGGGSYEQYF TGTGCCAGCAGCATTAGCGGGGGGGGCTCCTACGAGCAGTACTTC TRBV7-2 . TRBD2 TRBJ2-7
CAFTGTSYEQYF TGTGCCTTTACAGGGACCTCCTACGAGCAGTACTTC TRBV30 . . TRBJ2-7
CASSQQRGNTIYF TGTGCCAGCAGCCAACAAAGGGGGAACACCATATATTTT TRBV14 few . TRBJ1-3
CASSLGQGALHEQYF TGCGCCAGCAGCTTAGGACAGGGGGCTCTCCACGAGCAGTACTTC TRBV5-1 medium-sized TRBD1 TRBJ2-7
CATSYPGRGGRNEQFF TGTGCCACCAGCTATCCGGGTCGGGGGGGCCGGAATGAGCAGTTCTTC TRBV15 . TRBD2 TRBJ2-1